One sample yielded the 13 T cell receptor beta chains listed below, sequenced in a study of T cell repertoires in cytomegalovirus infection. TCRdb redid the calling of the reads with MiXCR, one entry per CDR3 protein. This table holds 200,000 to 250,000 distinct CDR3 sequences, over 20% found once. Material for sequencing was CD8+ T cells from PBMCs. Every receptor here comes from a human donor in good health (CMV status not recorded). Some clones in this sample may be carry-over from other donors' samples.

The CDR3 DNA is TGCGCCAGCAGTCAATCCACCTGCTCTAGGACTAGCGGGGGGACGAAAAGCACAGATACGCAGTATTTT. It translates to CASSQSTCSRTSGGTKSTDTQYF. The rearrangement uses TRBV23-1 and TRBJ2-3, with TRBD2 identical over 14 bases. TRBV23-1 is marked as an open reading frame, function uncertain. Trimming removed 0 bases from V and 0 bases from J; junction bases left unmatched: 17. CDR3 size: 23 residues.

Only a few counts were recorded for this clonotype. The CDR3 sequence is CASSERVQEQYF. In DNA form, the CDR3 reads TGTGCCAGCAGTGAAAGGGTTCAGGAGCAGTACTTC. The rearrangement links TRBV2 to TRBJ2-7; no definite D call. The CDR3 is made up of 12 amino acids. Germline V gene lookup returns CDR1 SNHLY and CDR2 FYNNEI. V lost 2 bases and J 7 bases, leaving 9 bases between the germline ends. The full variable domain, its missing parts supplied by reference TRBV2 and TRBJ2-7, is EPEVTQTPSHQVTQMGQEVILRCVPISNHLYFYWYRQILGQKVEFLVSFYNNEISEKSEIFDDQFSVERPDGSNFTLKIRSTKLEDSAMYFCASSERVQEQYFGPGTRLTVT.

V gene TRBV30 combines with J gene TRBJ2-3, with 13 positions matching TRBD2. The germline CDR1 and CDR2 sequences are GTSNPN and SVGIG (reference sequence). This CDR3 spans 17 amino acids. V trimming: 1 base; J trimming: 2 bases; junction bases outside the gene matches: 6. This chain's CDR3 is CAWSGMGLAGITDTQYF. For the CDR3, the DNA is TGTGCCTGGAGTGGGATGGGACTAGCGGGGATCACAGATACGCAGTATTTT.

The chain recombines TRBV28 with TRBJ1-2, with TRBD1 matching 9 bases. CDR3 length: 15 residues. Germline-derived CDR1 and CDR2 are MDHEN and SYDVKM. The junction had 5 bases not matched to a gene; V was cut back by 4 bases and J by 2 bases. CDR3 in amino acids: CASSWGQGINYGYTF. CDR3 DNA: TGTGCCAGCAGTTGGGGACAGGGAATAAACTATGGCTACACCTTC.

This clonotype was counted many times. The rearrangement links TRBV27 to TRBJ2-3; weak D call: TRBD1 (6 bases). Germline V CDR1 and CDR2: MNHEY, SMNVEV (reference sequence). V lost 4 bases and J 1 base, leaving 15 bases between the germline ends. There are 16 residues in the CDR3. CDR3 residues: CASSSSGERGTDTQYF. Written as DNA, the CDR3 is TGTGCCAGCAGTTCATCAGGGGAACGGGGCACAGATACGCAGTATTTT.

The rearrangement links TRBV19 to TRBJ2-2; D call uncertain. The CDR3 runs to 13 residues. The germline gives CDR1 LNHDA, CDR2 SQIVND (reference sequence). V lost 5 bases, J lost 7 bases, and 11 bases lay in between. The CDR3 nucleotides are TGTGCCAGTAGTCCCGGGCCGTACGGGGAGCTGTTTTTT. It specifies CASSPGPYGELFF.

This clonotype was seen more than once but under ten times. V and J are TRBV29-1 and TRBJ2-3, with 8 positions matching TRBD1. Trimming cost V 8 bases and J 1 base; bases outside gene matches: 11. In germline, CDR1 is SQVTM, CDR2 ANQGSEA. This CDR3 has 15 residues. This chain's CDR3 is CSTSSPGGGTDTQYF. In nucleotides, the CDR3 is TGCAGCACTTCCAGCCCAGGGGGCGGCACAGATACGCAGTATTTT.

The table lists this clonotype with a few counts. One junction end does not reproduce the germline sequence, and a read error may be involved. The chain combines TRBV24-1 with TRBJ2-5, with unresolved D. The CDR3 runs 14 residues. Germline lookup yields CDR1 KGHDR and CDR2 SFDVKD. The CDR3 DNA sequence: TGTGCCACTAGTGATTTTAAGGATCAAGAGACCCAGTACTTC. Translating it yields CATSDFKDQETQYF.

The J gene is TRBJ1-2, the V gene TRBV25-1; a weak D match, TRBD1 (5 bases). Trimming took off 3 bases at V and 3 bases at J, with 14 bases between the two ends. Germline V gives CDR1 MGHDK, CDR2 SYGVNS. This CDR3 spans 15 amino acids. The CDR3 protein is CASSDGRGYDYGYTF. The DNA for the CDR3 is TGTGCCAGCAGTGATGGTCGGGGGTATGACTATGGCTACACCTTC.

This clonotype was seen many times. The chain combines TRBV7-8 with TRBJ1-1; 9 nucleotides align to TRBD1. Germline CDR1 is SGHVS and CDR2 is FQNEAQ. The CDR3 contains 14 residues. J was trimmed by 7 bases and V by 3 bases; bases with no gene match: 6. CDR3 sequence reads: CASSLLQGALEAFF. DNA for the CDR3: TGTGCCAGCAGCTTGTTACAGGGGGCCCTTGAAGCTTTCTTT.

In its sample, this clonotype was seen many times. V is TRBV7-8 and J is TRBJ2-7; 7 bases fit TRBD2. Trimming took 5 bases from V and 3 from J; bases not matched to a gene: 10. The CDR3 extends over 15 amino acids. CDR1 SGHVS and CDR2 FQNEAQ come from the germline V gene. This chain's CDR3 is CASSLWAGTNYEQYF. The CDR3 DNA reads TGTGCCAGCAGCCTATGGGCCGGGACTAACTACGAGCAGTACTTC.

A few counts support this clonotype. The rearrangement uses TRBV7-9 and TRBJ1-6; no definite D call. This CDR3 region has 11 residues. Germline CDR1 SEHNR, CDR2 FQNEAQ (reference sequence). With 2 bases removed from V and 9 bases from J, the gap between germline ends came to 2 bases. The CDR3 nucleotides read TGTGCCAGCAGCTTAACTTCACCCCTCCACTTT. Translated: CASSLTSPLHF.

The chain employs TRBV3-1 and TRBJ2-7; 7 bases fit TRBD1. The length of the CDR3 is 14 residues. Germline V gives CDR1 LGHDT, CDR2 YNNKEL (reference sequence). V lost 4 bases and J lost 2; bases outside the gene matches: 5. The CDR3 coding sequence is TGTGCCAGCAGCCCAGAGGGGGCCGCCTACGAGCAGTACTTC. Encoded protein: CASSPEGAAYEQYF.